A single T cell receptor (beta chain) is shown here with its context. The antigen is not known. This sample was included in a study of identical twins. Findings and caveats of the study: Insertions were reduced in abundant cord blood beta clonotypes but not in memory repertoires. With beta out-of-frame sequences, excess sharing by twins was weaker.

cDNA molecules carried unique molecular identifiers, and template switching added a universal primer site. One entry per CDR3 protein results from TCRdb running MiXCR on the 5' RACE reads. The sample has approximately 240,000 distinct CDR3 sequences; about an eighth are singletons. The CDR3 loop spans 13 amino acids. V gave up 6 bases and J gave up 4 bases; unmatched junction bases: 3. The germline V gene has CDR1 MNHNS and CDR2 SASEGT. What was sequenced was memory (CD45RO+) T cells sorted from blood. The chain is built from TRBV6-1 and TRBJ2-1; 7 nucleotides line up with TRBD2. This TCR came from a woman under 30 in good health. The CDR3 loop reads CASRAGPYNEQFF. CDR3 nucleotide sequence: TGTGCCAGCAGAGCGGGGCCTTACAATGAGCAGTTCTTC.